This TCR beta chain appears in the sequencing data of a study of T cell repertoires in cytomegalovirus infection. Study summary: Both CMV infection and a matching HLA type were indicated by public TCR beta signatures. Findings and caveats of the study: HLA-C-restricted CMV clonotypes gave the most frequent clonotype in two of eight donors. Public TCR beta family frequency separated CMV-and-HLA carriers, including in an independent cohort.

This clonotype occurred a few times. Its target is unknown. TCRdb called the reads again in MiXCR, with one record for every CDR3 protein. This sample has roughly 280,000 distinct CDR3 sequences, with approximately 9.2% found just once. V gave up 5 bases and J gave up 6 bases; unmatched junction bases: 7. The CDR3 is 15 amino acids. Germline assignment: CDR1 MDHEN and CDR2 SYDVKM. This sequence joins TRBV28 and TRBJ2-3; 11 bases align to TRBD2. This sequence originates from a human donor in good health (CMV status not recorded). Some clones in this sample may be carry-over from other donors' samples. Sequenced input: PBMCs. This chain's CDR3 is CASSTRLAGKDTQYF. CDR3 in DNA: TGTGCCAGCAGTACCCGACTAGCGGGGAAGGATACGCAGTATTTT.